This TCR beta chain was sequenced in a study of graft-versus-host responses after intestinal transplantation. Study-wide context: Anti-thymocyte globulin induction was given to all recipients, followed by tacrolimus and steroids for 3 to 4 years.

Trimming stripped 1 base from V and 1 base from J, with 7 bases between. This CDR3 region has 13 residues. Germline assignment: CDR1 GTSNPN and CDR2 SVGIG (reference sequence). Points on this clone: Its antigen is not known.

Assay: immunoSEQ multiplex PCR; the TCRdb copy retains only in-frame clones and omits some. The data hold tens of thousands of clones, with 90% to 95% observed a single time. Study-wide results and caveats: Early post-transplant HvG declines showed an association with peak circulating GvH clone levels. Recipient marrow held GvH clones, some first seen in ileum or blood. Where graft-donor T cell macrochimerism was present, patients had high graft-versus-host to host-versus-graft clonal ratios in allografts.

The specimen was PBMCs, collected about 790 days after a first intestinal transplant, on the day of a second. The chain couples TRBV30 to TRBJ1-1; perhaps TRBD1 as D (5 bases). The source is a human patient who received an intestinal transplant, so some T cells may come from the graft donor. The CDR3 nucleotides are TGTGCCTGGAGTGCCACAGGGAACACTGAAGCTTTCTTT. This translates into CAWSATGNTEAFF.